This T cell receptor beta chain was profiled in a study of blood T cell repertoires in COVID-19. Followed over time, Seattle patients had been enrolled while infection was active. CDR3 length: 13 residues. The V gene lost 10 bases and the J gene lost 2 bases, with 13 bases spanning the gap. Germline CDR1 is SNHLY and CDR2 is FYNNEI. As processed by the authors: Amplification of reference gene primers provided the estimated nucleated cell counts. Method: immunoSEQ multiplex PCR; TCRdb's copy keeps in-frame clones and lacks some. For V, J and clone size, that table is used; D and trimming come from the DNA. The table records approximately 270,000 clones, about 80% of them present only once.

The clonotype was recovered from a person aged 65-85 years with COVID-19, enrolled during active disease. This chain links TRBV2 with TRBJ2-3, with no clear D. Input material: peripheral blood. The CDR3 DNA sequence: TGTGCCACTAAATCCGGAGTCACAGATACGCAGTATTTT. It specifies CATKSGVTDTQYF.